This T cell receptor (beta chain) was identified in a study of blood T cell repertoires in COVID-19. The wider study: T cells, B-cell-depleted T cells, or PBMCs supplied cDNA or gDNA.

The CDR3 covers 14 residues. V dropped 3 bases and J dropped 3; count of bases not matched to a gene: 2. Germline V lookup: CDR1 SGHRS, CDR2 YFSETQ. Using immunoSEQ multiplex PCR, the repertoire was profiled, and TCRdb retains in-frame clones only, with some absent. The data show roughly 220,000 clones, roughly 88% seen once. This clonotype was obtained from a man aged 30 to 39 who had recovered from COVID-19. J is TRBJ2-5 and V is TRBV5-1, with 10 bases lining up with TRBD1. The sample comprised peripheral blood. The CDR3, as DNA: TGCGCCAGCAGCTGGACAGGGGGTGAAGAGACCCAGTACTTC. Protein product: CASSWTGGEETQYF. Complete variable domain (other parts from reference TRBV5-1 and TRBJ2-5): KAGVTQTPRYLIKTRGQQVTLSCSPISGHRSVSWYQQTPGQGLQFLFEYFSETQRNKGNFPGRFSGRQFSNSRSEMNVSTLELGDSALYLCASSWTGGEETQYFGPGTRLLVL.